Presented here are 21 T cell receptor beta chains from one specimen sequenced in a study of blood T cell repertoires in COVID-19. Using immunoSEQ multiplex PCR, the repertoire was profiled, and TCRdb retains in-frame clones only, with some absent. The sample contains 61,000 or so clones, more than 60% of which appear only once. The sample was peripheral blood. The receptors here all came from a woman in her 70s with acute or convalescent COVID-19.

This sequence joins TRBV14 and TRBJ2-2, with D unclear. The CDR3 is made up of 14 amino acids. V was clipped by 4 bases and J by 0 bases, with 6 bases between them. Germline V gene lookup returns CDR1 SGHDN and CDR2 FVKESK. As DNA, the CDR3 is TGTGCCAGCAGCCGAACAGCGAACACCGGGGAGCTGTTTTTT. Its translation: CASSRTANTGELFF.

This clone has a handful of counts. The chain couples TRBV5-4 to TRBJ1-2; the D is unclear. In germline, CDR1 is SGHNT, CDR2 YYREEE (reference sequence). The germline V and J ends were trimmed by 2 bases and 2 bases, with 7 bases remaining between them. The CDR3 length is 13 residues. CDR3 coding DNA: TGTGCCAGCAGCTTCCCGGGGAACTATGGCTACACCTTC. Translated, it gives CASSFPGNYGYTF. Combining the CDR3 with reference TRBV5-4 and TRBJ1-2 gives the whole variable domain ETGVTQSPTHLIKTRGQQVTLRCSSQSGHNTVSWYQQALGQGPQFIFQYYREEENGRGNFPPRFSGLQFPNYSSELNVNALELDDSALYLCASSFPGNYGYTFGSGTRLTVV.

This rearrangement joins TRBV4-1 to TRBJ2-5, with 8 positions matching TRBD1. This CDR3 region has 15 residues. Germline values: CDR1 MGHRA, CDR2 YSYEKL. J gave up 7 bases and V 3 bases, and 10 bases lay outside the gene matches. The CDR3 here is CASSHTNRGVRTQYF. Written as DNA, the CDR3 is TGCGCCAGCAGCCATACCAACAGGGGGGTGAGGACCCAGTACTTC.

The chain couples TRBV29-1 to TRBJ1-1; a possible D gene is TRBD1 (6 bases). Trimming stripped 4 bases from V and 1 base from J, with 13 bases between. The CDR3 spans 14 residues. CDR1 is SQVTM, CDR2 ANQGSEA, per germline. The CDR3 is CSVVSGEANTEAFF. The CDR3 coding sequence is TGCAGCGTTGTCTCAGGGGAAGCGAACACTGAAGCTTTCTTT. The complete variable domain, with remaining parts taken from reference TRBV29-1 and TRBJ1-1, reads SAVISQKPSRDICQRGTSLTIQCQVDSQVTMMFWYRQQPGQSLTLIATANQGSEATYESGFVIDKFPISRPNLTFSTLTVSNMSPEDSSIYLCSVVSGEANTEAFFGQGTRLTVV.

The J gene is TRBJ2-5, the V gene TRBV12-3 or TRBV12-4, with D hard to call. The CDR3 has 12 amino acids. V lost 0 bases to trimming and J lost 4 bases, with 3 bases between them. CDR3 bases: TGTGCCAGCAGTTTAGCCGTAGAGACCCAGTACTTC. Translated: CASSLAVETQYF.

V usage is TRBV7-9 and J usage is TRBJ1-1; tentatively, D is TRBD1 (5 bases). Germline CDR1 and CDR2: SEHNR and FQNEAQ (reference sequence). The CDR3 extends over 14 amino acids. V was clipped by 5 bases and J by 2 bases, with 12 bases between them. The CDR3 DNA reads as TGTGCCAGCAGCCCGTTGGACACAAACACTGAAGCTTTCTTT. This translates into CASSPLDTNTEAFF. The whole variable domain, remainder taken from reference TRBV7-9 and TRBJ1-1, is DTGVSQNPRHKITKRGQNVTFRCDPISEHNRLYWYRQTLGQGPEFLTYFQNEAQLEKSRLLSDRFSAERPKGSFSTLEIQRTEQGDSAMYLCASSPLDTNTEAFFGQGTRLTVV.

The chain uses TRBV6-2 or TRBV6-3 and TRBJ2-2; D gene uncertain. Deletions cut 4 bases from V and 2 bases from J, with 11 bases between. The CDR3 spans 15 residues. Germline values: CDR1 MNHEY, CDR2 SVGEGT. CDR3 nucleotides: TGTGCCAGCAGTTTTTATGATAGAAACACCGGGGAGCTGTTTTTT. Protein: CASSFYDRNTGELFF.

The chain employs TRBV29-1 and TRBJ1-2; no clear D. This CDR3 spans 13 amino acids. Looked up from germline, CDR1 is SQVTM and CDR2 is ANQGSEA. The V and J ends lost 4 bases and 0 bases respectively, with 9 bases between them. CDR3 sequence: CSVVGITNYGYTF. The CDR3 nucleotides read TGCAGCGTTGTGGGCATCACTAACTATGGCTACACCTTC.

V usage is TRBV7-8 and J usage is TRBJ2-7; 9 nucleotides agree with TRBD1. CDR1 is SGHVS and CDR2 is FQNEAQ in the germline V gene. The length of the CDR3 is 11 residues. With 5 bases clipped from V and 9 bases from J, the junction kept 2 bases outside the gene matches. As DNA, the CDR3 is TGTGCCAGCAGCCAACAGGGGGCGCAGTACTTC. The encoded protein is CASSQQGAQYF.

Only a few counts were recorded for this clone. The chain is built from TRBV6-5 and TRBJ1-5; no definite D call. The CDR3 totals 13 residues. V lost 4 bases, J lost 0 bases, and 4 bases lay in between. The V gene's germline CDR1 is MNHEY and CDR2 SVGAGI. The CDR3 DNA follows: TGTGCCAGCAGTTTTAGTAGCAATCAGCCCCAGCATTTT. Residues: CASSFSSNQPQHF.

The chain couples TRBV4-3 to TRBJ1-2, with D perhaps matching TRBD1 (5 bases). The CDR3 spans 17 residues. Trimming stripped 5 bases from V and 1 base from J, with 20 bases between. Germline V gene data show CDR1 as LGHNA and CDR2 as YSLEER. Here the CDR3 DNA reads TGCGCCAGCAGCAAAAGAGGCGACAGTCGCATTAACTATGGCTACACCTTC. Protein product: CASSKRGDSRINYGYTF.

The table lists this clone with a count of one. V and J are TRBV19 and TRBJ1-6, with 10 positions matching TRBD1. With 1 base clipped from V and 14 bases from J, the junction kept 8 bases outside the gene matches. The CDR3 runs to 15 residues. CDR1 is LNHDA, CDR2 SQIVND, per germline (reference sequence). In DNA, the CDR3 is TGTGCCAGTAGTATAGGCGGACAGGGGGTTTTGGCCCTCCACTTT. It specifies CASSIGGQGVLALHF.

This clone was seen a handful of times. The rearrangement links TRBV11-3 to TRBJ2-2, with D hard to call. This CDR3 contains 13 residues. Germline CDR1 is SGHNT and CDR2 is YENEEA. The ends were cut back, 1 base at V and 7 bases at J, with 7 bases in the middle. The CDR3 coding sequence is TGTGCCAGCAGCTTAGCGGGTGGCGGGGAGCTGTTTTTT. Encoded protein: CASSLAGGGELFF. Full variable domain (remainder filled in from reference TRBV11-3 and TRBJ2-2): EAGVVQSPRYKIIEKKQPVAFWCNPISGHNTLYWYLQNLGQGPELLIRYENEEAVDDSQLPKDRFSAERLKGVDSTLKIQPAELGDSAVYLCASSLAGGGELFFGEGSRLTVL.

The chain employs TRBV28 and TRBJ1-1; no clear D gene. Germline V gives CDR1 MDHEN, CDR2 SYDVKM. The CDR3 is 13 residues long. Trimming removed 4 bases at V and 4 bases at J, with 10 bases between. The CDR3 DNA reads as TGTGCCAGCAGTTCCTTTGGAGGCACTGAAGCTTTCTTT. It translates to CASSSFGGTEAFF. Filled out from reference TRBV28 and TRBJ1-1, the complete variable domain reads DVKVTQSSRYLVKRTGEKVFLECVQDMDHENMFWYRQDPGLGLRLIYFSYDVKMKEKGDIPEGYSVSREKKERFSLILESASTNQTSMYLCASSSFGGTEAFFGQGTRLTVV.

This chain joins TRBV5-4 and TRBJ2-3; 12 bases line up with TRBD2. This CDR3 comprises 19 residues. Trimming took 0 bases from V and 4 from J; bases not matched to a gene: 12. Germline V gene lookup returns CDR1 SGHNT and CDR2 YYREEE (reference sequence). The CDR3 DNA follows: TGTGCCAGCAGCTTGGATCGGCTAGCGGGGGGGCTATGGGCAGATACGCAGTATTTT. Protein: CASSLDRLAGGLWADTQYF.

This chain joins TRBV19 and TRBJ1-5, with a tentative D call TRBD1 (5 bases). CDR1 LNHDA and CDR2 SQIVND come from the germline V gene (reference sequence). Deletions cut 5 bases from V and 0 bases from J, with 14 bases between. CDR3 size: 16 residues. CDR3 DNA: TGTGCCAGTAGTGAGTTCGGGGGGTATAGCAATCAGCCCCAGCATTTT. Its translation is CASSEFGGYSNQPQHF.

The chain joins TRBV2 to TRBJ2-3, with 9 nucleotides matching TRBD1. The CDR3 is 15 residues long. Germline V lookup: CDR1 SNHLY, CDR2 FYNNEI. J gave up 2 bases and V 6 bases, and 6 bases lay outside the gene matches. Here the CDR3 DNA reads TGTGCCAGCAGGGTGGACAGGGGACACACAGATACGCAGTATTTT. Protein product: CASRVDRGHTDTQYF.

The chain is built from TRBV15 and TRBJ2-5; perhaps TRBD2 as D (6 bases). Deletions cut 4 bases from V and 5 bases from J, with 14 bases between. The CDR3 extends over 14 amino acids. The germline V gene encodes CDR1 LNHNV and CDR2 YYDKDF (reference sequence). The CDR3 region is CATSKSGVRETQYF. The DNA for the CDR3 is TGTGCCACCAGCAAATCGGGGGTGAGGGAGACCCAGTACTTC.

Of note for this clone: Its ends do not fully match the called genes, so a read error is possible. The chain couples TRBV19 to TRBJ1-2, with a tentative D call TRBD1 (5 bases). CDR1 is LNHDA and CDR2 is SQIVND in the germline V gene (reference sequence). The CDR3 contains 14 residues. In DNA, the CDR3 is TGTGTCAGTAGTATGGGGGGACCAACTTATGGCTACACCTTC. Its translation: CVSSMGGPTYGYTF.

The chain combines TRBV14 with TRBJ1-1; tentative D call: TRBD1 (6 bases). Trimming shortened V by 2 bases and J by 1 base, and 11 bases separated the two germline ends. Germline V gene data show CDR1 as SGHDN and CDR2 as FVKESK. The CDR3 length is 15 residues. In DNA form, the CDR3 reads TGTGCCAGCAGCCAAACCGGGACAAGGAACACTGAAGCTTTCTTT. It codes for CASSQTGTRNTEAFF.

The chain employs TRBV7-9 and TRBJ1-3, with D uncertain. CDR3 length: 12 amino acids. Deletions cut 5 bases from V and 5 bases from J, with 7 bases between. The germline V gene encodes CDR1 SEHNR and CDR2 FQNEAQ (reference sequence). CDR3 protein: CASSRSRNTIYF. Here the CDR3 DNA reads TGTGCCAGCAGCCGGTCACGAAACACCATATATTTT. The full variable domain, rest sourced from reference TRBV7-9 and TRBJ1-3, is DTGVSQNPRHKITKRGQNVTFRCDPISEHNRLYWYRQTLGQGPEFLTYFQNEAQLEKSRLLSDRFSAERPKGSFSTLEIQRTEQGDSAMYLCASSRSRNTIYFGEGSWLTVV.